These 30 T cell receptor beta chains originate from one sample sequenced in a study of cytomegalovirus exposure and HLA in healthy donors. Here immunoSEQ multiplex PCR was the method, and the copy in TCRdb shows in-frame clones only, minus some. Found here are 70,000 or so clones, around 94% of them singletons; the top ten hold 1.5% to 2%. The sequencing input was PBMCs. The receptor source for this set is a woman aged 18-30 years in good health and CMV-seropositive.

The chain combines TRBV5-5 with TRBJ1-1; TRBD1 matches at 8 bases. In germline, CDR1 is SGHKS, CDR2 YYEKEE (reference sequence). The CDR3 contains 19 residues. V trimming: 0 bases; J trimming: 7 bases; junction bases outside the gene matches: 20. The CDR3 sequence: CASSLAEDRVFLSSLEAFF. CDR3 bases: TGTGCCAGCAGCTTGGCAGAGGACAGGGTTTTTCTATCGTCCCTTGAAGCTTTCTTT.

The chain carries TRBV5-6 and TRBJ2-3; the match to TRBD2 covers 7 bases. The CDR3 has 18 amino acids. Germline CDR1 reads SGHDT; CDR2 reads YYEEEE. J lost 2 bases, V lost 0 bases, and 12 bases had no gene match. The CDR3 DNA sequence: TGTGCCAGCAGCTTGGGGTCGTCCTGGGGGGGGACCACAGATACGCAGTATTTT. This encodes CASSLGSSWGGTTDTQYF.

This chain uses TRBV19 with TRBJ2-3, with TRBD2 matching 7 bases. The CDR3 is 15 residues long. Germline-derived CDR1 and CDR2 are LNHDA and SQIVND (reference sequence). J gave up 1 base and V 2 bases, and 3 bases lay outside the gene matches. The CDR3 nucleotides are TGTGCCAGTAGTATATTGGCGGGGGGCACAGATACGCAGTATTTT. Its translation: CASSILAGGTDTQYF.

The chain carries TRBV30 and TRBJ1-1; D call uncertain. Germline assignment: CDR1 GTSNPN and CDR2 SVGIG (reference sequence). The CDR3 is made up of 13 amino acids. V dropped 0 bases and J dropped 5 bases, with 10 bases sitting between them. CDR3 in amino acids: CAWSVRSLTEAFF. CDR3 DNA sequence: TGTGCCTGGAGTGTACGGTCGTTAACTGAAGCTTTCTTT.

J is TRBJ2-2 and V is TRBV9; D is unclear. CDR1 is SGDLS, CDR2 YYNGEE, per germline. The CDR3 covers 15 residues. Trimming took 4 bases from V and 5 from J, leaving 15 bases between them. The CDR3 sequence: CASSPRTSGTGELFF. Written as DNA, the CDR3 is TGTGCCAGCAGCCCCAGAACAAGTGGTACCGGGGAGCTGTTTTTT. Variable domain in full (rest from reference TRBV9 and TRBJ2-2): DSGVTQTPKHLITATGQRVTLRCSPRSGDLSVYWYQQSLDQGLQFLIQYYNGEERAKGNILERFSAQQFPDLHSELNLSSLELGDSALYFCASSPRTSGTGELFFGEGSRLTVL.

This chain uses TRBV13 with TRBJ1-1; perhaps TRBD1 as D (5 bases). V lost 4 bases and J lost 2, with 11 bases in between. This CDR3 contains 14 residues. The V gene's germline CDR1 is PRHDT and CDR2 FYEKMQ (reference sequence). This CDR3 reads CASSSPGENTEAFF. CDR3 nucleotides: TGTGCCAGCAGCTCCCCGGGGGAAAACACTGAAGCTTTCTTT.

The chain joins TRBV4-3 to TRBJ2-3, with 8 bases identical to TRBD2. Trimming cost V 0 bases and J 6 bases; bases outside gene matches: 8. Per the germline V gene, CDR1 is LGHNA and CDR2 is YSLEER. CDR3 size: 16 residues. The CDR3 sequence: CASSQESIAGTDTQYF. The CDR3 coding sequence is TGCGCCAGCAGCCAAGAGAGCATAGCGGGGACCGATACGCAGTATTTT.

The chain employs TRBV2 and TRBJ2-1; tentative D call: TRBD2 (6 bases). This CDR3 has 15 amino acids. V gave up 5 bases and J gave up 2 bases, with 13 bases separating them. Germline CDR1 SNHLY, CDR2 FYNNEI. DNA of the CDR3: TGTGCCAGCAGTTGGTTAGCGGAGGCCTACAATGAGCAGTTCTTC. Residues: CASSWLAEAYNEQFF.

There are a few counts of this clone. V and J are TRBV30 and TRBJ2-1; 10 nucleotides line up with TRBD2. Germline V gives CDR1 GTSNPN, CDR2 SVGIG (reference sequence). The V gene end was trimmed by 6 bases and the J gene end by 4 bases; junction bases not matched to a gene: 9. This CDR3 comprises 15 residues. The CDR3 here is CACIPPSGRYNEQFF. The CDR3 coding sequence is TGTGCCTGTATACCCCCTAGCGGGAGATACAATGAGCAGTTCTTC.

The V call is TRBV11-2, the J call TRBJ2-7; no definite D call. The CDR3 is made up of 12 amino acids. The germline V gene has CDR1 SGHAT and CDR2 FQNNGV. Between the trimmed V and J ends, which lost 3 bases and 7 bases, there was a span of 10 bases. DNA for the CDR3: TGTGCCAGCAGCTTCCGACCCGGGGAGCAGTACTTC. As protein: CASSFRPGEQYF.

The rearrangement uses TRBV11-3 and TRBJ2-1, with 9 nucleotides matching TRBD1. Germline CDR1 and CDR2: SGHNT and YENEEA. J lost 3 bases, V lost 5 bases, and 8 bases had no gene match. The CDR3 length is 16 residues. CDR3 in DNA: TGTGCCAGCAGCACAACCGGGACAGGGATCTACAATGAGCAGTTCTTC. This translates into CASSTTGTGIYNEQFF. The entire variable domain, with the rest obtained from reference TRBV11-3 and TRBJ2-1, is as follows: EAGVVQSPRYKIIEKKQPVAFWCNPISGHNTLYWYLQNLGQGPELLIRYENEEAVDDSQLPKDRFSAERLKGVDSTLKIQPAELGDSAVYLCASSTTGTGIYNEQFFGPGTRLTVL.

V usage is TRBV5-1 and J usage is TRBJ1-1; 11 positions match TRBD1. The CDR3 is 15 residues long. Germline CDR1 SGHRS, CDR2 YFSETQ. The ends lost 0 bases at V and 7 bases at J; junction bases unmatched: 5. The CDR3 region is CASSLAGQGAGEAFF. DNA for the CDR3: TGCGCCAGCAGCTTGGCCGGACAGGGGGCTGGTGAAGCTTTCTTT.

The rearrangement joins TRBV29-1 to TRBJ1-1; D is perhaps TRBD1 (5 bases). CDR3 length: 15 residues. V lost 7 bases, J lost 3 bases, and 21 bases lay in between. CDR1 SQVTM and CDR2 ANQGSEA come from the germline V gene. Here the CDR3 DNA reads TGCAGCGCTGTGGGTACAGGCCGGGGGGACACTGAAGCTTTCTTT. Translated: CSAVGTGRGDTEAFF.

The chain joins TRBV29-1 to TRBJ2-3; D perhaps matches TRBD2 (5 bases). CDR1 is SQVTM, CDR2 ANQGSEA, per germline. The CDR3 covers 16 residues. V was pared by 7 bases and J by 4 bases, with 24 bases between. DNA of the CDR3: TGCAGCGCCCGAGGAGGCCTAGGGCTTCGGGCAGATACGCAGTATTTT. The encoded protein is CSARGGLGLRADTQYF.

The chain uses TRBV25-1 and TRBJ1-2; 10 nucleotides align to TRBD1. The germline V gene encodes CDR1 MGHDK and CDR2 SYGVNS. Trimming at V came to 4 bases and at J to 4 bases, leaving 9 bases not matched to a gene. This CDR3 spans 16 amino acids. The CDR3 nucleotides are TGTGCCAGCAGTGGCCCCGACAGGGGGCGCACCTATGGCTACACCTTC. Its translation is CASSGPDRGRTYGYTF.

The CDR3 DNA reads TGTGCCAGCTCAGGGCAGGGTAACTATGGCTACACCTTC. It is translated as CASSGQGNYGYTF. V and J are TRBV2 and TRBJ1-2; maybe TRBD1 (5 bases). Trimming shortened V by 8 bases and J by 1 base, and 11 bases separated the two germline ends. The CDR3 loop spans 13 amino acids. CDR1 is SNHLY, CDR2 FYNNEI, per germline.

The V gene is TRBV11-2, the J gene TRBJ2-1; D uncertain. V was trimmed by 1 base and J by 0 bases, leaving 13 bases between them. Germline CDR1 is SGHAT and CDR2 is FQNNGV. The CDR3 is 17 amino acids. The CDR3 here is CASSLALSRSSYNEQFF. For the CDR3, the DNA is TGTGCCAGCAGCTTAGCCCTATCCCGAAGCTCCTACAATGAGCAGTTCTTC.

The rearrangement uses TRBV2 and TRBJ1-5, with 10 positions matching TRBD1. Germline values: CDR1 SNHLY, CDR2 FYNNEI. The CDR3 length is 15 residues. With V trimmed by 8 bases and J by 4 bases, 8 bases remained unmatched. The CDR3 nucleotides are TGTGCCAGCGGCCGGGACAGGGGTCCTAATCAGCCCCAGCATTTT. Residues: CASGRDRGPNQPQHF.

V usage is TRBV6-1 and J usage is TRBJ2-5, with 14 bases identical to TRBD2. The CDR3 runs to 17 residues. Germline trimming cut 0 bases from V and 3 bases from J; bases unmatched to any gene: 3. The germline V gene encodes CDR1 MNHNS and CDR2 SASEGT. This CDR3 is CASSEAGGLAGEETQYF. CDR3 bases: TGTGCCAGCAGTGAAGCGGGGGGACTAGCGGGAGAAGAGACCCAGTACTTC.

This chain uses TRBV19 with TRBJ1-1; TRBD1 is a possible D gene (5 bases). The CDR3 spans 12 residues. Trimming left V 10 bases short and J 3 bases short, with 12 bases between. In germline, CDR1 is LNHDA, CDR2 SQIVND (reference sequence). DNA for the CDR3: TGTGCCACCGATACGGGGGACACTGAAGCTTTCTTT. It yields the protein CATDTGDTEAFF.

V gene TRBV9 combines with J gene TRBJ2-5; D is undetermined. The CDR3 is made up of 13 amino acids. V dropped 2 bases and J dropped 4 bases, with 9 bases sitting between them. Germline CDR1 SGDLS, CDR2 YYNGEE. The CDR3: CASSVRFGETQYF. CDR3 DNA sequence: TGTGCCAGCAGCGTGAGGTTCGGAGAGACCCAGTACTTC.

This chain uses TRBV10-3 with TRBJ2-1; a weak D match, TRBD1 (5 bases). The CDR3 covers 14 residues. CDR1 is ENHRY, CDR2 SYGVKD, per germline. V lost 3 bases, J lost 1 base, and 7 bases lay in between. The CDR3, as DNA: TGTGCCATCAGTGACAGGGAATCCTACAATGAGCAGTTCTTC. Residues: CAISDRESYNEQFF.

This chain connects TRBV7-9 to TRBJ2-4; D is unclear. Germline V CDR1 and CDR2: SEHNR, FQNEAQ (reference sequence). This CDR3 has 12 amino acids. V was trimmed by 5 bases and J by 3 bases, leaving 5 bases between them. CDR3 bases: TGTGCCAGCAGCCGCGACAAAAACATTCAGTACTTC. It translates to CASSRDKNIQYF.

The gene calls are TRBV19 and TRBJ2-1; D ambiguous. Germline V gene sequence: CDR1 LNHDA, CDR2 SQIVND (reference sequence). The CDR3 contains 14 residues. With 4 bases removed from V and 2 bases from J, the gap between germline ends came to 9 bases. CDR3 sequence: CASSTRSTYNEQFF. In nucleotides, the CDR3 is TGTGCCAGTAGTACTAGGAGTACCTACAATGAGCAGTTCTTC.

This clone was detected only once. The rearrangement links TRBV9 to TRBJ2-2; perhaps TRBD2 as D (5 bases). CDR1 SGDLS and CDR2 YYNGEE come from the germline V gene. Trimming cost V 0 bases and J 3 bases, with 15 bases left between them. CDR3 length equals 17 residues. CDR3 sequence: CASSVGWVGADTGELFF. CDR3 DNA: TGTGCCAGCAGCGTAGGTTGGGTGGGAGCGGACACCGGGGAGCTGTTTTTT.

V gene TRBV18 combines with J gene TRBJ1-1; D is perhaps TRBD1 (5 bases). The CDR3 has 19 residues. The V gene's germline CDR1 is KGHSH and CDR2 LQKENI. Trimming took off 3 bases at V and 0 bases at J, with 23 bases between the two ends. The CDR3 loop is CASSPGFRAGHLMNTEAFF. The CDR3 DNA is TGTGCCAGCTCACCGGGGTTTAGGGCAGGACATTTGATGAACACTGAAGCTTTCTTT.

This sequence joins TRBV2 and TRBJ1-1, with D tentatively TRBD1 (6 bases). CDR1 is SNHLY and CDR2 is FYNNEI in the germline V gene. Trimming removed 6 bases at V and 6 bases at J, with 11 bases between. The CDR3 is made up of 12 amino acids. CDR3 in amino acids: CASRRGGPEAFF. The CDR3 DNA reads as TGTGCCAGCAGGAGGGGGGGGCCTGAAGCTTTCTTT.

V and J are TRBV14 and TRBJ1-3; 7 bases align to TRBD1. Germline V gene sequence: CDR1 SGHDN, CDR2 FVKESK. This CDR3 region has 16 residues. V trimming: 3 bases; J trimming: 8 bases; junction bases outside the gene matches: 13. This CDR3 reads CASSQFPGGIQDTIYF. CDR3 nucleotides: TGTGCCAGCAGCCAGTTTCCAGGGGGAATTCAAGACACCATATATTTT.

A single count supports this clone. This chain uses TRBV5-4 with TRBJ2-4; tentative D call: TRBD1 (6 bases). This CDR3 contains 15 residues. Between the trimmed V and J ends, which lost 3 bases and 0 bases, there was a span of 10 bases. Germline CDR1 SGHNT, CDR2 YYREEE (reference sequence). The CDR3 nucleotides are TGTGCCAGCAGCTCAATAGGGGGAGCCAAAAACATTCAGTACTTC. Its protein is CASSSIGGAKNIQYF.

J is TRBJ1-5 and V is TRBV7-2; no firm D call. Germline assignment: CDR1 SGHTA and CDR2 FQGNSA. The V gene lost 3 bases and the J gene lost 3 bases, with 12 bases spanning the gap. The CDR3 contains 15 residues. The CDR3 is CASSLGQALNQPQHF. The CDR3 DNA follows: TGTGCCAGCAGCTTGGGCCAGGCCCTCAATCAGCCCCAGCATTTT.